The clone carrying this TCR beta chain was counted a single time. The entry originates in a study of blood T cell repertoires in COVID-19. Whole-study context: Specimens from acute and convalescent COVID-19 originated in the United States, Italy and Spain.

Sequencing was performed with immunoSEQ multiplex PCR; in TCRdb, only in-frame clones are kept and a portion is missing. The repertoire holds tens of thousands of clones, with roughly 90% as singletons. The clonotype was recovered from a man between 60 and 75 years old with acute or convalescent COVID-19. The specimen was peripheral blood.

CDR3 coding DNA: TGTGCCACCAGTGATCAGGGCCTCAATCAGCCCCAGCATTTT. Amino acids: CATSDQGLNQPQHF. The chain recombines TRBV24-1 with TRBJ1-5; tentative D call: TRBD1 (5 bases). V was clipped by 3 bases and J by 3 bases, with 8 bases between them. The CDR3 is 14 residues long. Looked up from germline, CDR1 is KGHDR and CDR2 is SFDVKD.